Listed below are T cell receptor beta chains from one sample, sequenced in a study of PD-L1 blockade in urothelial cancer. Sequencing was performed with immunoSEQ multiplex PCR; in TCRdb, only in-frame clones are kept and a portion is missing. The table records about 100,000 clones, approximately 91% of them present only once. The input for sequencing was PBMCs, taken around atezolizumab (anti-PD-L1) treatment. Receptors were obtained from a woman of 80 years or more with urothelial cancer. Each CDR3 is given with its conserved first and last residue.

V,CDR3
TRBV6-5,CASSYRGSGTGELFF
TRBV28,CASRTQGQPQHF
TRBV9,CASGIGQGAIGYTF
TRBV6-1,CASMRLFGEKLFF
TRBV5-1,CASSLIGQGAETQYF
TRBV18,CASSLTRNTEAFF
TRBV7-2,CASSFSNGRSEQYF
TRBV5-4,CASSLPGGSYNEQFF
TRBV28,CASSTPGLAGPRGSYNEQFF
TRBV19,CASSKIPGNTEAFF
TRBV5-1,CASSFDYWTVPDTQYF
TRBV6-4,CASSAQGSTGELFF
TRBV6-5,CASSSGTVDTDTQYF
TRBV5-1,CASSSLGREGYEQYF
TRBV6-1,CASSESGQGYEKLFF
TRBV4-1,CASSPLEAETNEKLFF